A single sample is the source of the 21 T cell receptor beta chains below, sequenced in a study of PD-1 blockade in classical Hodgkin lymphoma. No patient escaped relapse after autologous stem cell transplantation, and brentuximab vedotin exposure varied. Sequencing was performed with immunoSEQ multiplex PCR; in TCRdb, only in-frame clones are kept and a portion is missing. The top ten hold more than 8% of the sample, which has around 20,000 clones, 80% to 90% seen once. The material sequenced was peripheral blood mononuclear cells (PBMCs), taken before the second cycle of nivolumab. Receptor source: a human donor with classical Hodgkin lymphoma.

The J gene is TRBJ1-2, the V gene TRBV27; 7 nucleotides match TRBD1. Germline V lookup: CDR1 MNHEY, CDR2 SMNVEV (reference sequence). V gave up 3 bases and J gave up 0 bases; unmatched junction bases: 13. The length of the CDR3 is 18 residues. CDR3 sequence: CASSLNGAGRGPNYGYTF. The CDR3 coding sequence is TGTGCCAGCAGTTTGAATGGGGCAGGTAGGGGGCCTAACTATGGCTACACCTTC.

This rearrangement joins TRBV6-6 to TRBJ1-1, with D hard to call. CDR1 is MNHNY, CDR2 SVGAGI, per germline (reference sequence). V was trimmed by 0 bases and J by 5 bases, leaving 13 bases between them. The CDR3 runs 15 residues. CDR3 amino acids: CASSYSVTSGTEAFF. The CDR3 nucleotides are TGTGCCAGCAGTTACTCCGTGACATCAGGAACTGAAGCTTTCTTT.

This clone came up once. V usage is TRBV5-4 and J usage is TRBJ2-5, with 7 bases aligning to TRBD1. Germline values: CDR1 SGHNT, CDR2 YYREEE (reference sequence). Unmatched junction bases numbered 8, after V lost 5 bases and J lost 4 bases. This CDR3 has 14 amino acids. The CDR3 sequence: CASSISGQVETQYF. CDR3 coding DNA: TGTGCCAGCAGTATCTCTGGACAGGTAGAGACCCAGTACTTC.

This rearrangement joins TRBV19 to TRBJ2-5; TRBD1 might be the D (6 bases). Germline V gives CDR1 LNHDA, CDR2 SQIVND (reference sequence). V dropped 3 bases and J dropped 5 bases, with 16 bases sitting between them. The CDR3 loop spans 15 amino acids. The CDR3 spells CASSMQGINLETQYF. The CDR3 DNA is TGTGCCAGTAGTATGCAGGGGATTAATCTCGAGACCCAGTACTTC. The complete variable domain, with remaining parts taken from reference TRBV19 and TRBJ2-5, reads DGGITQSPKYLFRKEGQNVTLSCEQNLNHDAMYWYRQDPGQGLRLIYYSQIVNDFQKGDIAEGYSVSREKKESFPLTVTSAQKNPTAFYLCASSMQGINLETQYFGPGTRLLVL.

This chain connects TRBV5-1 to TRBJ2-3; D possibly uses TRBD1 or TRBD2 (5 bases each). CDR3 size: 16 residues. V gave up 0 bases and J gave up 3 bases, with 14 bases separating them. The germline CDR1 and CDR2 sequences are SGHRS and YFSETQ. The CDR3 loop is CASSLAHGARTDTQYF. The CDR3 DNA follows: TGCGCCAGCAGCTTGGCCCACGGGGCCCGGACAGATACGCAGTATTTT.

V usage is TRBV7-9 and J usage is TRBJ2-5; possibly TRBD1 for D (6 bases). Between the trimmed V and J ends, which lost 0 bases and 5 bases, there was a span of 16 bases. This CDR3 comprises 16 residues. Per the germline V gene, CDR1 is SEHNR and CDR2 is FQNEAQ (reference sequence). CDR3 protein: CASSLAEVRGWETQYF. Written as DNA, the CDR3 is TGTGCCAGCAGCTTAGCCGAGGTCAGGGGATGGGAGACCCAGTACTTC.

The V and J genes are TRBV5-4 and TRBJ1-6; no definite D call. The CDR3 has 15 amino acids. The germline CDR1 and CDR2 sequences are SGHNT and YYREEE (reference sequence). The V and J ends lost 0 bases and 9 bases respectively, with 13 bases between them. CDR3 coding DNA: TGTGCCAGCAGCTTGGATGCGGGATCGGTTTCACCCCTCCACTTT. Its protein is CASSLDAGSVSPLHF.

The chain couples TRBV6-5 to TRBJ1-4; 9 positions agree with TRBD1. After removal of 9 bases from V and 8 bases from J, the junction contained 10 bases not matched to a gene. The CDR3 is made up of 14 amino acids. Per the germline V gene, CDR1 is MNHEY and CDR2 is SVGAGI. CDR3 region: CASARGTGKEKLFF. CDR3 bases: TGTGCCAGTGCCCGAGGGACAGGGAAGGAAAAACTGTTTTTT.

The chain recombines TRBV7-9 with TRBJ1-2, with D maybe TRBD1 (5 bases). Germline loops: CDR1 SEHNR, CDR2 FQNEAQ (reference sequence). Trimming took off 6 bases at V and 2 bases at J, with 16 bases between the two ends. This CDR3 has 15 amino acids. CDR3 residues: CASRAGTPLNYGYTF. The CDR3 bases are TGTGCCAGCAGGGCCGGGACGCCGTTGAACTATGGCTACACCTTC.

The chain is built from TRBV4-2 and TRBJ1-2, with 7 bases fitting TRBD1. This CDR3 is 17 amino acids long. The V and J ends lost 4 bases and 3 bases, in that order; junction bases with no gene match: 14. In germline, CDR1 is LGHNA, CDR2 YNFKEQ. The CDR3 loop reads CASSRTPLRQGDYGYTF. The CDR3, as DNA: TGTGCCAGCAGCCGAACACCTCTTCGACAGGGAGACTATGGCTACACCTTC.

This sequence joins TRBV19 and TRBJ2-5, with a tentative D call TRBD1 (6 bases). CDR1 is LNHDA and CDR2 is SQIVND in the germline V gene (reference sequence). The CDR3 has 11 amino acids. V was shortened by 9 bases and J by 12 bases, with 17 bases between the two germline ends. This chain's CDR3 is CASGAGWDKYF. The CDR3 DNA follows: TGTGCCAGCGGGGCAGGGTGGGACAAGTACTTC.

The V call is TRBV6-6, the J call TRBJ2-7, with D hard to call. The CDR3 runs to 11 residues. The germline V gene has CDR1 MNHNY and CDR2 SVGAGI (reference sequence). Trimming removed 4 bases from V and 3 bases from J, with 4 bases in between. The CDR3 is CASSWSYEQYF. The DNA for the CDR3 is TGTGCCAGCAGTTGGAGCTACGAGCAGTACTTC.

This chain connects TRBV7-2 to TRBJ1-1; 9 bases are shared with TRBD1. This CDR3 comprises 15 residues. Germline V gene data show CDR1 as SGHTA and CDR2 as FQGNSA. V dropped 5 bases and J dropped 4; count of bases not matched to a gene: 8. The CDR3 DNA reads TGTGCCAGCAGCCCGCGACAGGGGGGAGGCACTGAAGCTTTCTTT. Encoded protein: CASSPRQGGGTEAFF.

CDR3: CASSLSGSTDTQYF. The CDR3, as DNA: TGTGCCAGTAGTTTGTCTGGGAGCACAGATACGCAGTATTTT. This chain links TRBV19 with TRBJ2-3; D unresolved. Trimming took off 5 bases at V and 0 bases at J, with 9 bases between the two ends. Germline V gene sequence: CDR1 LNHDA, CDR2 SQIVND (reference sequence). The CDR3 is 14 amino acids.

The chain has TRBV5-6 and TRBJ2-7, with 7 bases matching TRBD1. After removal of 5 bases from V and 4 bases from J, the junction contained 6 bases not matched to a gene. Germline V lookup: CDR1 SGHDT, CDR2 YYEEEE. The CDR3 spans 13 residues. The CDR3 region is CASRRDRGYEQYF. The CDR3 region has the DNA TGTGCCAGCAGAAGGGACAGAGGTTACGAGCAGTACTTC.

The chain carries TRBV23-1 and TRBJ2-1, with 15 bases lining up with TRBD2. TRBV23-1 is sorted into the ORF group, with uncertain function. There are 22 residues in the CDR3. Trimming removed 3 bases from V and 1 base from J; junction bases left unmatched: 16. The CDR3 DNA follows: TGCGCCAGCAGTCATCGCTCCCCCGGACTAGCGGGGGGGATCGCTTCCTACAATGAGCAGTTCTTC. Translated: CASSHRSPGLAGGIASYNEQFF.

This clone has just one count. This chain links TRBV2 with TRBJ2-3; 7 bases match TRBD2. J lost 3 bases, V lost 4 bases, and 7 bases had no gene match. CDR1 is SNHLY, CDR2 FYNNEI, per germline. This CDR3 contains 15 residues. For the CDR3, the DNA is TGTGCCAGCAGTGTTCGGGGAGGGAGAACAGATACGCAGTATTTT. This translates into CASSVRGGRTDTQYF.

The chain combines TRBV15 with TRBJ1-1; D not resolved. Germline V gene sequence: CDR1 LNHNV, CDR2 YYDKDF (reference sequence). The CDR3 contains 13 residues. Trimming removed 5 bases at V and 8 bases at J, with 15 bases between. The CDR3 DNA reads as TGTGCCACCAGCGGTACTCCCCGTGGGGAAGCTTTCTTT. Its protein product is CATSGTPRGEAFF.

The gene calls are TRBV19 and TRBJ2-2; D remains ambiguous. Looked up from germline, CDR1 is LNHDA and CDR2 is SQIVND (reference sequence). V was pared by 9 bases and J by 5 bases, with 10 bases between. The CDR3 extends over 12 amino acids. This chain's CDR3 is CASSRRTGELFF. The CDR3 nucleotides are TGTGCCAGCTCTAGGCGGACCGGGGAGCTGTTTTTT.

The CDR3 DNA follows: TGTGCCAGCGGGGACAGAGCTAACTATGGCTACACCTTC. It yields the protein CASGDRANYGYTF. V gene TRBV6-5 combines with J gene TRBJ1-2, with 7 bases aligning to TRBD1. The V gene's germline CDR1 is MNHEY and CDR2 SVGAGI. Unmatched junction bases numbered 3, after V lost 8 bases and J lost 0 bases. This CDR3 comprises 13 residues.

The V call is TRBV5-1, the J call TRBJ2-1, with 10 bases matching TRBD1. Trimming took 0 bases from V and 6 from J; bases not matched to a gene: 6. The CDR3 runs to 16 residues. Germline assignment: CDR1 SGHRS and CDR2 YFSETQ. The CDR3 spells CASSLGGQGNSNEQFF. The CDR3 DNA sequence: TGCGCCAGCAGCTTGGGGGGACAGGGGAATTCCAATGAGCAGTTCTTC.